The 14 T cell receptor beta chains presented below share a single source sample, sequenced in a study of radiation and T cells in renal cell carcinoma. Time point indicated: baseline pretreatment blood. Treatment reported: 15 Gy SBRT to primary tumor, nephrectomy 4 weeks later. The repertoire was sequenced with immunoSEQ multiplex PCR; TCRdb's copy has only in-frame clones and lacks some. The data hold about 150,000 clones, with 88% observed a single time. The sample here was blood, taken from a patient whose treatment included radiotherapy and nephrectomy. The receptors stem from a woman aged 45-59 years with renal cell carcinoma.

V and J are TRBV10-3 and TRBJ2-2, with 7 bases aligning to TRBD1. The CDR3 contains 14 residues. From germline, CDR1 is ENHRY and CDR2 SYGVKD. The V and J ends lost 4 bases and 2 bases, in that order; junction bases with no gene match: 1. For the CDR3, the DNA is TGTGCCATCAGTGGACAGGGTAACACCGGGGAGCTGTTTTTT. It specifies CAISGQGNTGELFF.

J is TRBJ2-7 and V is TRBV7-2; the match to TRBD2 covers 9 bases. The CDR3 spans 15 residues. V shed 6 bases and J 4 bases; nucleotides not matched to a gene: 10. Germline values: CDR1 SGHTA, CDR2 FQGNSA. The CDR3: CASSFSGTSQYEQYF. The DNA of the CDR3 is TGTGCCAGCAGTTTCTCCGGGACTAGCCAATACGAGCAGTACTTC.

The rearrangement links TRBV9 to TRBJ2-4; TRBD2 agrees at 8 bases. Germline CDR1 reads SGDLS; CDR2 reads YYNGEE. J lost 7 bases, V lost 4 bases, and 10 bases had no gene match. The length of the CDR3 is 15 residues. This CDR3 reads CASSPRLSGGNIQYF. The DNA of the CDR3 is TGTGCCAGCAGCCCACGCCTGTCGGGGGGGAACATTCAGTACTTC.

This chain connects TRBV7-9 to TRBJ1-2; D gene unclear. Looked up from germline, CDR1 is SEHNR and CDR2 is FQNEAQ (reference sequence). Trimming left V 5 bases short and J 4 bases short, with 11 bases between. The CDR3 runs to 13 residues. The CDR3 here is CASSTQAPYGYTF. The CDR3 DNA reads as TGTGCCAGCAGCACCCAGGCTCCCTATGGCTACACCTTC.

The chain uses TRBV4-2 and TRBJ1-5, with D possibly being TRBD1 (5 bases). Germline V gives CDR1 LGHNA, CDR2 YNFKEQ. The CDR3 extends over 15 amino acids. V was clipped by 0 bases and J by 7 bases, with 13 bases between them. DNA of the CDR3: TGTGCCAGCAGCCAAGATCACGGGGGTCGGCAGCCCCAGCATTTT. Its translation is CASSQDHGGRQPQHF.

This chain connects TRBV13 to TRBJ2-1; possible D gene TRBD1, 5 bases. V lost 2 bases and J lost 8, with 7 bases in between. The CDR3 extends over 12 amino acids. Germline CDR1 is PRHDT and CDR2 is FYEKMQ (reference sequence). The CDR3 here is CASSLSGYEQFF. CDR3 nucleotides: TGTGCCAGCAGCTTATCAGGGTATGAGCAGTTCTTC.

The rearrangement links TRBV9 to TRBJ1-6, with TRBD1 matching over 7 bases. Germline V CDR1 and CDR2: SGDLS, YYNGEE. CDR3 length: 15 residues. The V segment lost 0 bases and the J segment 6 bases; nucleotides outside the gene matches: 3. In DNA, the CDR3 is TGTGCCAGCAGCGTAGAGGGGGCGGTTAATTCACCCCTCCACTTT. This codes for CASSVEGAVNSPLHF.

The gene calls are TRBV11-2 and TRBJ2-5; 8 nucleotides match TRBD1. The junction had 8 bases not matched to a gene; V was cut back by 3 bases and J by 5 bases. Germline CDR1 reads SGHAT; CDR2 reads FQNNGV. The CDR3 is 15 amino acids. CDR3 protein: CASSFGQGGYETQYF. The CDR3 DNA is TGTGCCAGCAGCTTCGGACAGGGTGGTTACGAGACCCAGTACTTC.

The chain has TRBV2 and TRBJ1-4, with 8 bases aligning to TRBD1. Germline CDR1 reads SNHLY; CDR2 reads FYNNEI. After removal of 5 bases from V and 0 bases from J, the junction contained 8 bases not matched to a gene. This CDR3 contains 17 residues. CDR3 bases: TGTGCCAGCAGTAATACAGGGGGAGGGCCAACTAATGAAAAACTGTTTTTT. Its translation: CASSNTGGGPTNEKLFF.

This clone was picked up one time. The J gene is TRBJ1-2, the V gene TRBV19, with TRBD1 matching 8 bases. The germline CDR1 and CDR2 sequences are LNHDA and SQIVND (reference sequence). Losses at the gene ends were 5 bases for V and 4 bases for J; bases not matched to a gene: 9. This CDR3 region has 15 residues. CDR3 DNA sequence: TGTGCCAGTAGTCCGACAGGGGTGAGGGGCTATGGCTACACCTTC. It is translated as CASSPTGVRGYGYTF.

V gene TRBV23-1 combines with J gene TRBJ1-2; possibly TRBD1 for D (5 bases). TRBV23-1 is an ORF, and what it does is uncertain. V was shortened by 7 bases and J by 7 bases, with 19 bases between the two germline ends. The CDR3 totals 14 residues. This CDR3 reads CASTPAWGESGYTF. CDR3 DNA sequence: TGCGCCAGCACCCCAGCCTGGGGGGAGAGTGGCTACACCTTC.

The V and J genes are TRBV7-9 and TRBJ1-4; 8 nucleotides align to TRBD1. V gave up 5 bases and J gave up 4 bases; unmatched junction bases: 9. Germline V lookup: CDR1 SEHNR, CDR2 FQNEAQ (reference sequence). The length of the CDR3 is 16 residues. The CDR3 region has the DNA TGTGCCAGCAGCCCGCTGGGGACAGGTCTTAATGAAAAACTGTTTTTT. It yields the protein CASSPLGTGLNEKLFF.

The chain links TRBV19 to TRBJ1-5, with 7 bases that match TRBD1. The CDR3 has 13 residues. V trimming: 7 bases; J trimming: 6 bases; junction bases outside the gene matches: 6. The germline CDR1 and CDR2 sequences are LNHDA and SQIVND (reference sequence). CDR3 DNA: TGTGCCAGTAATCCGGACAGGAGTCAGCCCCAGCATTTT. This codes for CASNPDRSQPQHF.

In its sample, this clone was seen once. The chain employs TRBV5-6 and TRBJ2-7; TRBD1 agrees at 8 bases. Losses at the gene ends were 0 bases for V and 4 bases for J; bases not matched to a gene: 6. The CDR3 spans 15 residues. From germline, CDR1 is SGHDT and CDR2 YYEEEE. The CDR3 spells CASSLGQGRVYEQYF. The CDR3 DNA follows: TGTGCCAGCAGCTTGGGACAGGGGAGAGTTTACGAGCAGTACTTC.